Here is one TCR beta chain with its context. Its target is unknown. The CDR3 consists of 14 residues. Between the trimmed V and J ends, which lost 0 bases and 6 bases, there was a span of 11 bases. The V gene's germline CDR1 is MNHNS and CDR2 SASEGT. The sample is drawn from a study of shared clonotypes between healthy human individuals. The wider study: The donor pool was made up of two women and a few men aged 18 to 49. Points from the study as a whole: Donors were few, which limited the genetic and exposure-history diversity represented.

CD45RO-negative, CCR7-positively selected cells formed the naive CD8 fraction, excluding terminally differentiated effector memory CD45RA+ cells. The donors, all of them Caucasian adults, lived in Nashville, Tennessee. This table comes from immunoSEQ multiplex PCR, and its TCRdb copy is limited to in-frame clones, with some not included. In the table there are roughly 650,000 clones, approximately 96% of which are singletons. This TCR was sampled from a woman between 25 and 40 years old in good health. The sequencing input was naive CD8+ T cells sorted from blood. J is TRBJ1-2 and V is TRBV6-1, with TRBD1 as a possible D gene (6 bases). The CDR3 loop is CASSEARGYHGYTF. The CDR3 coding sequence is TGTGCCAGCAGTGAAGCGAGGGGGTACCATGGCTACACCTTC.